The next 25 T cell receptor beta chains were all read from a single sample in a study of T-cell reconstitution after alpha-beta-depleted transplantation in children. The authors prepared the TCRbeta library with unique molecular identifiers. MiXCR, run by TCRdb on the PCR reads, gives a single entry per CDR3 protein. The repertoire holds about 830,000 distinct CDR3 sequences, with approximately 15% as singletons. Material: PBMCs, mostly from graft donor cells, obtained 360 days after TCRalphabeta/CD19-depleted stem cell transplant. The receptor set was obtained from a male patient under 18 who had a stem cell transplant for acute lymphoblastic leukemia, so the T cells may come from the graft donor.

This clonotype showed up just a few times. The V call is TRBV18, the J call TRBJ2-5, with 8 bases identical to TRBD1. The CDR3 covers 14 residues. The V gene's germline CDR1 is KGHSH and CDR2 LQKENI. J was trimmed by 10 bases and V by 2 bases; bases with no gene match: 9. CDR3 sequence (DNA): TGTGCCAGCTCACCAGTACCGGGACAGGATTACCAGTACTTC. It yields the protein CASSPVPGQDYQYF.

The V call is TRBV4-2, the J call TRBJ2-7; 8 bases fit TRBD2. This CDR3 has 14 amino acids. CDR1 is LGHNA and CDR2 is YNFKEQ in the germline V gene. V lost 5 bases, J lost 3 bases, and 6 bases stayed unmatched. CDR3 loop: CASSSGLVYYEQYF. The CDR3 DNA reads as TGTGCCAGCAGCTCGGGACTAGTGTACTACGAGCAGTACTTC.

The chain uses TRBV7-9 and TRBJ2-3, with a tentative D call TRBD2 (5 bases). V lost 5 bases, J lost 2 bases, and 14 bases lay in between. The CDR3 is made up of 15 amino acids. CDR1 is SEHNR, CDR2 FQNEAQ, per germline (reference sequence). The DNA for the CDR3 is TGTGCCAGCAGCCGGGGAGACTTGCCCACAGATACGCAGTATTTT. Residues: CASSRGDLPTDTQYF.

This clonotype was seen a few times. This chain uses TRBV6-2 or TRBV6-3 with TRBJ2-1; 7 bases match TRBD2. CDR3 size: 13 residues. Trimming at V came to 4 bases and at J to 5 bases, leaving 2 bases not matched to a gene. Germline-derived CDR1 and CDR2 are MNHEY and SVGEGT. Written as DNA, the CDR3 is TGTGCCAGCAGTTGGGACTACCACAATGAGCAGTTCTTC. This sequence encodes CASSWDYHNEQFF.

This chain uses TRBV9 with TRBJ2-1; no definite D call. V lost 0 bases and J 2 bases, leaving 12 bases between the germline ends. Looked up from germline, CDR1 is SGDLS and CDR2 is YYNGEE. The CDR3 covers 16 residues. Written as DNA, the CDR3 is TGTGCCAGCAGCGTAGGCGCCCGCGCTACCTACAATGAGCAGTTCTTC. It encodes CASSVGARATYNEQFF.

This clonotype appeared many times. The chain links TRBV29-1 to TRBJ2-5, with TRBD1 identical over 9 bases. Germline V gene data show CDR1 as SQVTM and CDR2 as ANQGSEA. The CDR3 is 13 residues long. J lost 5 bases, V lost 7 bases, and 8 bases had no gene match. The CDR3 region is CSATQGALETQYF. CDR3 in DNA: TGCAGCGCGACACAGGGGGCGTTGGAGACCCAGTACTTC.

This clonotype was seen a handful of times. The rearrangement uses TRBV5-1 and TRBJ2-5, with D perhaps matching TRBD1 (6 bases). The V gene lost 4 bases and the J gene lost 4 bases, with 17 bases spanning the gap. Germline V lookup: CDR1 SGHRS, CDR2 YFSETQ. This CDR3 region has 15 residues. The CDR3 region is CASSTTGMEGETQYF. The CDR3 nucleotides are TGCGCCAGCAGCACTACAGGGATGGAAGGAGAGACCCAGTACTTC.

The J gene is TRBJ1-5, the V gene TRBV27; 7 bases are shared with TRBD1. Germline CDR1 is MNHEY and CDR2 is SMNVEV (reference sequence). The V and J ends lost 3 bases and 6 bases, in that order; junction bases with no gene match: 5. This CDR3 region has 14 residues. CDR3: CASSFERGRQPQHF. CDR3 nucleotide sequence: TGTGCCAGCAGTTTCGAGAGGGGGCGTCAGCCCCAGCATTTT.

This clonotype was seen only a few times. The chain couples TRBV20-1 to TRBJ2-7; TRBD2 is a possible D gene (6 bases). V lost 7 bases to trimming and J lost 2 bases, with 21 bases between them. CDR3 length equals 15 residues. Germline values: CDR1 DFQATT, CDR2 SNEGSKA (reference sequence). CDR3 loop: CSEDSSSGLTYEQYF. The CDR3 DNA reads TGCAGTGAAGATTCGAGCAGCGGGCTAACCTACGAGCAGTACTTC.

CDR3 residues: CASSPPWGTGELFF. The CDR3 nucleotides read TGCGCCAGCAGCCCACCATGGGGCACCGGGGAGCTGTTTTTT. The chain combines TRBV4-1 with TRBJ2-2; D remains ambiguous. This CDR3 is built from 14 residues. V lost 4 bases and J 4 bases, leaving 10 bases between the germline ends. Germline V gene sequence: CDR1 MGHRA, CDR2 YSYEKL.

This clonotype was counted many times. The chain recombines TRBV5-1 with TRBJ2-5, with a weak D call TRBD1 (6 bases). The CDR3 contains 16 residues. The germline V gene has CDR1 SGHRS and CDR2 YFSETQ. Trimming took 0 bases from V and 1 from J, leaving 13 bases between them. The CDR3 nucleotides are TGCGCCAGCAGCTTGGTCCAGACAGGTCGCCAAGAGACCCAGTACTTC. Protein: CASSLVQTGRQETQYF.

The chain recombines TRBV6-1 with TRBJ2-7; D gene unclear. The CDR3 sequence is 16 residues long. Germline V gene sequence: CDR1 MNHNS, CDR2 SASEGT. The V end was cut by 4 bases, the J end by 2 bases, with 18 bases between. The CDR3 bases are TGTGCCAGCAGTGGCGTTAGAGGCTTGACCCCCTACGAGCAGTACTTC. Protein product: CASSGVRGLTPYEQYF.

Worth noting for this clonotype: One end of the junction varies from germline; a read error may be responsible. This CDR3 is CASSPGVSGDTQNF. For the CDR3, the DNA is TGCGCCAGCAGCCCCGGAGTTTCTGGAGATACGCAGAATTTT. The V and J genes are TRBV4-1 and TRBJ2-3; no firm D call. The CDR3 totals 14 residues. Germline CDR1 MGHRA, CDR2 YSYEKL.

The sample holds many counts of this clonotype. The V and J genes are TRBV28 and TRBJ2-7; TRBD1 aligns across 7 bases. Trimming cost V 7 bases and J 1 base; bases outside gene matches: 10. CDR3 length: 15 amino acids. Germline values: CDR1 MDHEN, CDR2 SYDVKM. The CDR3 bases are TGTGCCAGCACGTACACAGGGGATTTTTCCTACGAGCAGTACTTC. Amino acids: CASTYTGDFSYEQYF.

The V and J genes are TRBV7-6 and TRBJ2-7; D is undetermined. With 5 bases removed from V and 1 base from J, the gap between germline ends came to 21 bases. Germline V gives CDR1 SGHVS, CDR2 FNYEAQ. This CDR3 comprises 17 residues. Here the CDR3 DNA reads TGTGCCAGCAGCCCCAGCCCGGCAGGCCCCACTTCCTACGAGCAGTACTTC. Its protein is CASSPSPAGPTSYEQYF. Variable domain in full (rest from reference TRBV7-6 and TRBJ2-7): GAGVSQSPRYKVTKRGQDVALRCDPISGHVSLYWYRQALGQGPEFLTYFNYEAQQDKSGLPNDRFSAERPEGSISTLTIQRTEQRDSAMYRCASSPSPAGPTSYEQYFGPGTRLTVT.

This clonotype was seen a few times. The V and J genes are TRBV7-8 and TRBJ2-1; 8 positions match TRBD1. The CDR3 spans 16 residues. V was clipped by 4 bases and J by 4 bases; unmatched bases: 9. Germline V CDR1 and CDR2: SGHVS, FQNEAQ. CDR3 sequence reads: CASSSHRDRPYNEQFF. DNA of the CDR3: TGTGCCAGCAGCTCCCACCGGGACAGGCCTTACAATGAGCAGTTCTTC.

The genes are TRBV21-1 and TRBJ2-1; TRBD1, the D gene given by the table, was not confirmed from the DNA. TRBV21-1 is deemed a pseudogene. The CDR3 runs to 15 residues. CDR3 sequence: CASSTTGVPIDEQFF. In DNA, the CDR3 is TGTGCCAGCAGCACCACAGGGGTCCCCATAGATGAGCAGTTCTTC.

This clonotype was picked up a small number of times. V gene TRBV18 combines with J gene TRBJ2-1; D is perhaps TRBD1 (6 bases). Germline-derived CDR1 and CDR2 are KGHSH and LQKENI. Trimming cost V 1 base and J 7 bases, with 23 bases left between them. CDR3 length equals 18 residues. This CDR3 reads CASSPLLPGQTKKNEQFF. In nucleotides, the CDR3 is TGTGCCAGCTCACCACTCCTACCCGGACAGACTAAGAAGAATGAGCAGTTCTTC.

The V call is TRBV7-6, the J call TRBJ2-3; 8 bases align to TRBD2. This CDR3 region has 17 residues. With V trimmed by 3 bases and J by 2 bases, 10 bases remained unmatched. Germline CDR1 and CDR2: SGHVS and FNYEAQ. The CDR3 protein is CASSFLLAGDSTDTQYF. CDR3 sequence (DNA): TGTGCCAGCAGCTTTTTGCTAGCGGGCGACTCCACAGATACGCAGTATTTT.

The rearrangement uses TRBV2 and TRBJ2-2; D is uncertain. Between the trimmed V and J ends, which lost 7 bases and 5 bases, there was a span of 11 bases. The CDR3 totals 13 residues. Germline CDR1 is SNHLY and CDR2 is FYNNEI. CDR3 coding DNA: TGTGCCAGCACCTTAGCTCGGACCGGGGAGCTGTTTTTT. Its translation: CASTLARTGELFF.

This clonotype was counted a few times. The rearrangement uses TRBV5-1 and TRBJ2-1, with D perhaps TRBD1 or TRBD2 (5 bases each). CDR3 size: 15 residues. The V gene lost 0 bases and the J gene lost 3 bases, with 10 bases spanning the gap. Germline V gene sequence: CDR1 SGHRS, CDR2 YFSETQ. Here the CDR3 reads CASSLGGTLYNEQFF. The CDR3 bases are TGCGCCAGCAGCTTGGGGGGGACCCTCTACAATGAGCAGTTCTTC.

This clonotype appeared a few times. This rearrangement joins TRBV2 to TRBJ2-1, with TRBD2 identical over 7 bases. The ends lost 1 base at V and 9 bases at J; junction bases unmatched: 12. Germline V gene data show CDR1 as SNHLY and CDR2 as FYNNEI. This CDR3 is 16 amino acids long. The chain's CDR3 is CASSEEQGMAGVEQFF. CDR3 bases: TGTGCCAGCAGTGAAGAGCAGGGAATGGCGGGAGTTGAGCAGTTCTTC.

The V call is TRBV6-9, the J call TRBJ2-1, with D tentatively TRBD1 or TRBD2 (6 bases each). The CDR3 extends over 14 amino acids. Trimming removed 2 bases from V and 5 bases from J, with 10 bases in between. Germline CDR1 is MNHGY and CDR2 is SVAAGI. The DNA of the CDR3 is TGTGCCAGCAGTTATCGGAGGGGGAACAATGAGCAGTTCTTC. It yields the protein CASSYRRGNNEQFF.

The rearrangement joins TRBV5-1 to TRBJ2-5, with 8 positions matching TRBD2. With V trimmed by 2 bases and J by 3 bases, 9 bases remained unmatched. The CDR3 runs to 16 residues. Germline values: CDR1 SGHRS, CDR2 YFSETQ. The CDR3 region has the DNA TGCGCCAGCAGCTTATCTAGACTAGCGTTCGAAGAGACCCAGTACTTC. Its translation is CASSLSRLAFEETQYF.

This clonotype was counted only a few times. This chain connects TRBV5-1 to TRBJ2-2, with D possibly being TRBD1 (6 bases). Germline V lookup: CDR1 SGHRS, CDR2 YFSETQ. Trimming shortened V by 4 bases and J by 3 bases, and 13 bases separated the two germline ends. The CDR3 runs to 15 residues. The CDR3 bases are TGCGCCAGCAGCCCTGGACAGCTACACACCGGGGAGCTGTTTTTT. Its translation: CASSPGQLHTGELFF.